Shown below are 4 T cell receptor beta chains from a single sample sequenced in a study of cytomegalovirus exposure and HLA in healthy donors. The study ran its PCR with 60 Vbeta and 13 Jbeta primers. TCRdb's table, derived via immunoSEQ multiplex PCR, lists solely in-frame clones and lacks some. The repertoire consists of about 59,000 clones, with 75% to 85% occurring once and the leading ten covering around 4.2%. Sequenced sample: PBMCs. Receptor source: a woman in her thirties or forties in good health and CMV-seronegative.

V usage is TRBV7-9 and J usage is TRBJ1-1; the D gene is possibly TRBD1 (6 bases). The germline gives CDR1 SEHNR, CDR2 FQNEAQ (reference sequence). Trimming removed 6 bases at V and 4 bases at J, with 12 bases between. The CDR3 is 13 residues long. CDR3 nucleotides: TGTGCCAGCAGACAGGGTCTGGGCACTGAAGCTTTCTTT. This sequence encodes CASRQGLGTEAFF.

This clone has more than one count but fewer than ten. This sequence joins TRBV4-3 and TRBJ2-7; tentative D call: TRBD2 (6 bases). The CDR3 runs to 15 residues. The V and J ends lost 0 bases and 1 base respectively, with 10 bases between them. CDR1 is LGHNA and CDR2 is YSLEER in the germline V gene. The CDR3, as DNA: TGCGCCAGCAGCCAAGATGCGGGGCCTTCCTACGAGCAGTACTTC. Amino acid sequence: CASSQDAGPSYEQYF.

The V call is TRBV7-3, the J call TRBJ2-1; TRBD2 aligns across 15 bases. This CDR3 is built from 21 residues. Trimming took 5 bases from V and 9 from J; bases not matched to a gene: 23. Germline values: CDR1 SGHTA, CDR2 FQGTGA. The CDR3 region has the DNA TGTGCCAGCAGCCCCACACGTCCCAGAATTGGACTAGCGGGAGGGCCAGGTGAGCAGTTCTTC. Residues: CASSPTRPRIGLAGGPGEQFF.

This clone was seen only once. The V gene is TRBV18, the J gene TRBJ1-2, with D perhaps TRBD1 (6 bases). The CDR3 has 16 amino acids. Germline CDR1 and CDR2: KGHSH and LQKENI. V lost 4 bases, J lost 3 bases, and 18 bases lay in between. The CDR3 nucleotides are TGTGCCAGCTCACGAGGTGACAGCGCAGGGGACTATGGCTACACCTTC. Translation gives CASSRGDSAGDYGYTF.